This T cell receptor beta chain was recorded in a study of T-cell memory formation after mild COVID-19. Employing constant-segment primers, 5'RACE generated TCR alpha and TCR beta cDNA libraries bearing sample barcodes and UMIs. TCRdb ran MiXCR on the 5' RACE reads and lists one entry per CDR3 protein. Of approximately 560,000 distinct CDR3 sequences listed, roughly 17% were seen once; the top ten hold about 8.1%. The CDR3 has 14 amino acids. J lost 2 bases, V lost 2 bases, and 2 bases had no gene match. The germline V gene encodes CDR1 KGHDR and CDR2 SFDVKD. This clonotype has more than one count but fewer than ten. Its antigen is not known. Study-wide results and limits: Contracting clones, day 15 to 85, had balanced CD4/CD8, and later expanders favored CD4+. Unconfirmed was the SARS-CoV-2 specificity of second-wave clones that peaked on day 37. The main location of contracting CD4+ clones was CM and EM, and that of contracting CD8+ clones was EMRA.

The sequencing sample was made of PBMCs or a T cell subset sorted from them (not recorded which). This sequence originates from an adult woman who had mild COVID-19 (a few samples of this study predate the infection). Cell type and time point are not known. The rearrangement links TRBV24-1 to TRBJ2-7; 7 nucleotides agree with TRBD2. CDR3 coding DNA: TGTGCCACCAGTGATTCCCGGGGGGCCTACGAGCAGTACTTC. It translates to CATSDSRGAYEQYF.